This TCR beta chain emerged from a study of T cells in Graves' hyperthyroidism and ophthalmopathy. Together with thyroid ultrasound, orbital computed tomography, serum thyroxine and TRAb, clinical symptoms were used for diagnoses. Amplification of TCR beta CDR3 regions used RNA as the template. First-round RT-PCR targeting the TCR CDR3 was performed with the HTBI primer set. In TCRdb, the multiplex PCR reads were re-called with MiXCR into one record per CDR3 protein. The profile covers 490,000 or so distinct CDR3 sequences, with around 43% appearing a single time and about two fifths taken by the ten largest. This clonotype was counted once. Its antigen is currently unknown. The CDR3 consists of 12 residues. Trimming took off 7 bases at V and 5 bases at J, with 11 bases between the two ends. Study-wide results and limits: Model predictions of ophthalmopathy came a median approximately 6.5 months before onset. Most thyroid clonotypes expanded above 0.001 appeared in blood too.

The specimen sequenced was peripheral blood or thyroid tissue (not recorded which). The receptor was isolated from an adult woman with Graves' disease, either hyperthyroidism or ophthalmopathy (not recorded which). J is TRBJ2-5 and V is TRBV12-3 or TRBV12-4, with D uncertain. The CDR3 spells CASTSVSETQYF. DNA of the CDR3: TGTGCCAGCACCTCCGTAAGCGAGACCCAGTACTTC.